Below, 28 T cell receptor beta chains from the same sample are listed, as sequenced in a study of tumour-infiltrating T cells in Burkitt lymphoma. The table came from immunoSEQ multiplex PCR; TCRdb's copy has only in-frame clones and leaves some out. The data contain approximately 500 clones, approximately 12% of them singletons. Material: tumor tissue. The receptor set was obtained from a human donor with Burkitt lymphoma.

The chain uses TRBV2 and TRBJ2-3, with 8 bases matching TRBD1. V lost 6 bases, J lost 3 bases, and 5 bases stayed unmatched. The CDR3 loop spans 14 amino acids. The germline CDR1 and CDR2 sequences are SNHLY and FYNNEI. The CDR3 protein is CASRDRVTTDTQYF. The CDR3 DNA reads TGTGCCAGCAGGGACAGGGTAACGACAGATACGCAGTATTTT.

This clone turned up a few times. The V and J genes are TRBV7-2 and TRBJ1-2, with D perhaps matching TRBD1 (6 bases). V lost 5 bases and J 8 bases, leaving 15 bases between the germline ends. The length of the CDR3 is 13 residues. The germline gives CDR1 SGHTA, CDR2 FQGNSA. For the CDR3, the DNA is TGTGCCAGCAGCCCCGGGGGGGGCAAAGGCTACACCTTC. It specifies CASSPGGGKGYTF.

This clone was seen more than once but under ten times. The V call is TRBV7-2, the J call TRBJ2-7; 10 nucleotides agree with TRBD2. Germline trimming cut 5 bases from V and 3 bases from J; bases unmatched to any gene: 4. Germline assignment: CDR1 SGHTA and CDR2 FQGNSA. The CDR3 runs to 14 residues. CDR3: CASSITSGVYEQYF. The CDR3 coding sequence is TGTGCCAGCAGCATTACTAGCGGGGTCTACGAGCAGTACTTC.

The table lists this clone with a few counts. The V call is TRBV11-3, the J call TRBJ1-2; TRBD1 matches 11 bases. The CDR3 loop spans 15 amino acids. The germline gives CDR1 SGHNT, CDR2 YENEEA. The V and J ends lost 5 bases and 8 bases, in that order; junction bases with no gene match: 10. The DNA of the CDR3 is TGTGCCAGCAGCAATCTCCGGGGACAGGGGGGAGGCTACACCTTC. Amino acid sequence: CASSNLRGQGGGYTF. Combining the CDR3 with reference TRBV11-3 and TRBJ1-2 gives the whole variable domain EAGVVQSPRYKIIEKKQPVAFWCNPISGHNTLYWYLQNLGQGPELLIRYENEEAVDDSQLPKDRFSAERLKGVDSTLKIQPAELGDSAVYLCASSNLRGQGGGYTFGSGTRLTVV.

The chain links TRBV5-5 to TRBJ1-1; no definite D call. Deletions cut 4 bases from V and 0 bases from J, with 10 bases between. Per the germline V gene, CDR1 is SGHKS and CDR2 is YYEKEE (reference sequence). This CDR3 is built from 14 residues. CDR3 sequence reads: CASSKQIMNTEAFF. The CDR3 region has the DNA TGTGCCAGCAGCAAACAGATCATGAACACTGAAGCTTTCTTT.

V gene TRBV5-4 combines with J gene TRBJ2-2; tentatively, D is TRBD2 (5 bases). Germline CDR1 is SGHNT and CDR2 is YYREEE (reference sequence). V lost 2 bases and J lost 4, with 18 bases in between. This CDR3 is 17 amino acids long. The CDR3 here is CASSLSMTKVATGELFF. In nucleotides, the CDR3 is TGTGCCAGCAGCTTATCGATGACTAAGGTGGCCACCGGGGAGCTGTTTTTT.

Here the CDR3 reads CASRTRDRGNEKLFF. The CDR3 DNA follows: TGTGCCAGCAGGACCCGGGACAGAGGAAATGAAAAACTGTTTTTT. The chain employs TRBV28 and TRBJ1-4; 7 nucleotides align to TRBD1. CDR3 length: 15 amino acids. Germline-derived CDR1 and CDR2 are MDHEN and SYDVKM. V trimming: 6 bases; J trimming: 5 bases; junction bases outside the gene matches: 9.

The chain has TRBV27 and TRBJ2-2; tentatively, D is TRBD2 (6 bases). CDR1 MNHEY and CDR2 SMNVEV come from the germline V gene (reference sequence). Trimming stripped 8 bases from V and 0 bases from J, with 10 bases between. This CDR3 is 14 amino acids long. The CDR3 DNA is TGTGCCAGCGGGAGACTAGCGAACACCGGGGAGCTGTTTTTT. This encodes CASGRLANTGELFF.

This clone was observed a handful of times. This chain links TRBV7-6 with TRBJ2-2, with D possibly matching TRBD1 (6 bases). The CDR3 runs 15 residues. V was pared by 1 base and J by 7 bases, with 13 bases between. The germline gives CDR1 SGHVS, CDR2 FNYEAQ. CDR3 loop: CASSLVGAAGGELFF. The CDR3, as DNA: TGTGCCAGCAGCTTAGTGGGGGCCGCGGGCGGGGAGCTGTTTTTT. Full variable domain (missing parts from reference TRBV7-6 and TRBJ2-2): GAGVSQSPRYKVTKRGQDVALRCDPISGHVSLYWYRQALGQGPEFLTYFNYEAQQDKSGLPNDRFSAERPEGSISTLTIQRTEQRDSAMYRCASSLVGAAGGELFFGEGSRLTVL.

This chain uses TRBV9 with TRBJ2-1, with D possibly TRBD2 on 6 matching bases. The V and J ends lost 0 bases and 0 bases respectively, with 10 bases between them. The CDR3 length is 16 residues. Germline V gene data show CDR1 as SGDLS and CDR2 as YYNGEE. The CDR3 DNA reads TGTGCCAGCAGCGTAGCTGGAGGGAGCTCCTACAATGAGCAGTTCTTC. Protein: CASSVAGGSSYNEQFF.

The chain recombines TRBV10-3 with TRBJ2-3, with D possibly being TRBD2 (7 bases). In germline, CDR1 is ENHRY, CDR2 SYGVKD. The CDR3 runs 15 residues. The V gene lost 4 bases and the J gene lost 2 bases, with 13 bases spanning the gap. The CDR3 bases are TGTGCCATCAGTGCACAGGGAGGGATCACAGATACGCAGTATTTT. As protein: CAISAQGGITDTQYF.

The rearrangement uses TRBV7-2 and TRBJ1-4, with D tentatively TRBD1 (5 bases). V shed 3 bases and J shed 4 bases, with 9 bases lying between them. The CDR3 sequence is 14 residues long. The germline CDR1 and CDR2 sequences are SGHTA and FQGNSA. The CDR3 bases are TGTGCCAGCAGCTTGGGACCGAGTAATGAAAAACTGTTTTTT. This codes for CASSLGPSNEKLFF. The whole variable domain, remainder taken from reference TRBV7-2 and TRBJ1-4, is GAGVSQSPSNKVTEKGKDVELRCDPISGHTALYWYRQSLGQGLEFLIYFQGNSAPDKSGLPSDRFSAERTGGSVSTLTIQRTQQEDSAVYLCASSLGPSNEKLFFGSGTQLSVL.

V and J are TRBV30 and TRBJ2-2; D might be TRBD1 (5 bases). V lost 0 bases and J lost 6, with 11 bases in between. The CDR3 sequence is 14 residues long. Germline loops: CDR1 GTSNPN, CDR2 SVGIG (reference sequence). CDR3 coding DNA: TGTGCCTGGAGTGTTGCAGGGCGGCCCGGGGAGCTGTTTTTT. Its protein product is CAWSVAGRPGELFF.

This chain joins TRBV5-8 and TRBJ1-1; D is undetermined. The CDR3 runs 12 residues. The germline V and J ends were trimmed by 5 bases and 5 bases, with 10 bases remaining between them. Germline V lookup: CDR1 SGHTS, CDR2 YDEGEE. The CDR3 loop reads CASSRRGTEAFF. For the CDR3, the DNA is TGTGCCAGCAGTCGACGAGGGACTGAAGCTTTCTTT.

The CDR3 spells CASKGHGYTF. CDR3 in DNA: TGTGCCAGTAAAGGGCATGGCTACACCTTC. V usage is TRBV19 and J usage is TRBJ1-2; D not resolved. There are 10 residues in the CDR3. V lost 7 bases and J 6 bases, leaving 6 bases between the germline ends. CDR1 and CDR2 from the germline V gene are LNHDA and SQIVND (reference sequence).

A few counts support this clone. The chain is built from TRBV14 and TRBJ2-1; no firm D call. The CDR3 sequence is 15 residues long. Germline V gene data show CDR1 as SGHDN and CDR2 as FVKESK. V lost 1 base, J lost 0 bases, and 7 bases lay in between. In nucleotides, the CDR3 is TGTGCCAGCAGCCAAGGTGGGGACTCCTACAATGAGCAGTTCTTC. It specifies CASSQGGDSYNEQFF.

CDR3 in DNA: TGTGCCAGCAGTTCCGCAGGGGAGACTGAAGCTTTCTTT. Its protein product is CASSSAGETEAFF. The genes are TRBV27 and TRBJ1-1; weak D call: TRBD1 (6 bases). Trimming cost V 4 bases and J 5 bases, with 11 bases left between them. The germline V gene has CDR1 MNHEY and CDR2 SMNVEV (reference sequence). CDR3 size: 13 residues.

The chain uses TRBV4-1 and TRBJ2-3, with 10 bases fitting TRBD2. V shed 0 bases, J shed 2 bases, and the junction held 8 bases outside the gene matches. Germline CDR1 is MGHRA and CDR2 is YSYEKL. The CDR3 spans 18 residues. The CDR3 DNA follows: TGCGCCAGCAGCCAAGATTCGAGCGGGGGGGCGATCACAGATACGCAGTATTTT. This codes for CASSQDSSGGAITDTQYF.

This chain links TRBV7-3 with TRBJ2-5; tentatively, D is TRBD2 (5 bases). Germline CDR1 and CDR2: SGHTA and FQGTGA. The V gene lost 3 bases and the J gene lost 5 bases, with 10 bases spanning the gap. The CDR3 runs 13 residues. CDR3 sequence: CASSLDGGETQYF. The CDR3 DNA is TGTGCCAGCAGCTTGGATGGCGGGGAGACCCAGTACTTC.

This clone was found a few times. The CDR3 DNA reads TGTGCCAGCAGCCTTACGGGTGGCTATGGCTACACCTTC. The encoded protein is CASSLTGGYGYTF. This chain joins TRBV7-6 and TRBJ1-2, with unresolved D. Trimming pared 5 bases from V and 4 bases from J, leaving 11 bases between. CDR1 SGHVS and CDR2 FNYEAQ come from the germline V gene. This CDR3 has 13 amino acids.

This clone showed up just a few times. The gene calls are TRBV7-9 and TRBJ2-5; D is ambiguous. CDR3 length: 11 residues. V lost 1 base and J 4 bases, leaving 1 base between the germline ends. Per the germline V gene, CDR1 is SEHNR and CDR2 is FQNEAQ (reference sequence). CDR3 loop: CASSLVETQYF. Here the CDR3 DNA reads TGTGCCAGCAGCTTAGTAGAGACCCAGTACTTC.

V gene TRBV2 combines with J gene TRBJ2-6; 8 nucleotides match TRBD2. V gave up 3 bases and J gave up 2 bases; unmatched junction bases: 3. Germline CDR1 reads SNHLY; CDR2 reads FYNNEI. The CDR3 covers 16 residues. CDR3 DNA: TGTGCCAGCAGTGACCAGCGGGGGCCTGGGGCCAACGTCCTGACTTTC. It specifies CASSDQRGPGANVLTF.

This clone showed up just a few times. This chain connects TRBV5-1 to TRBJ1-2, with unresolved D. Per germline, CDR1 SGHRS and CDR2 YFSETQ. This CDR3 is built from 15 residues. V was pared by 3 bases and J by 8 bases, with 20 bases between. The CDR3 reads CASSWTGRSADGYTF. The CDR3 DNA reads TGCGCCAGCAGCTGGACGGGCCGATCTGCTGACGGCTACACCTTC. The full variable domain, with the rest looked up from reference TRBV5-1 and TRBJ1-2, is KAGVTQTPRYLIKTRGQQVTLSCSPISGHRSVSWYQQTPGQGLQFLFEYFSETQRNKGNFPGRFSGRQFSNSRSEMNVSTLELGDSALYLCASSWTGRSADGYTFGSGTRLTVV.

CDR3 in amino acids: CASSPGQTNTGELFF. CDR3 bases: TGTGCCAGCTCACCGGGACAGACGAACACCGGGGAGCTGTTTTTT. The chain is built from TRBV18 and TRBJ2-2, with TRBD1 matching 7 bases. Germline values: CDR1 KGHSH, CDR2 LQKENI. V lost 3 bases, J lost 0 bases, and 1 base stayed unmatched. CDR3 length equals 15 residues. The whole variable domain, filled in from reference TRBV18 and TRBJ2-2, reads NAGVMQNPRHLVRRRGQEARLRCSPMKGHSHVYWYRQLPEEGLKFMVYLQKENIIDESGMPKERFSAEFPKEGPSILRIQQVVRGDSAAYFCASSPGQTNTGELFFGEGSRLTVL.

The CDR3 bases are TGCGCCAGCAGCTCCTTGTCTTCCACAGATACGCAGTATTTT. Amino acids: CASSSLSSTDTQYF. The V gene is TRBV5-1, the J gene TRBJ2-3, with unresolved D. The CDR3 loop spans 14 amino acids. The germline gives CDR1 SGHRS, CDR2 YFSETQ. The germline V and J ends were trimmed by 3 bases and 2 bases, with 10 bases remaining between them.

The V gene is TRBV6-1, the J gene TRBJ2-2; a weak D match, TRBD2 (6 bases). CDR3 size: 14 residues. Between the trimmed V and J ends, which lost 7 bases and 8 bases, there was a span of 17 bases. Germline-derived CDR1 and CDR2 are MNHNS and SASEGT. In DNA, the CDR3 is TGTGCCAGCACCGGGACTTGGGTCGGGGGGGAGCTGTTTTTT. Its translation: CASTGTWVGGELFF.

V gene TRBV27 combines with J gene TRBJ1-2; D not resolved. V shed 4 bases and J shed 8 bases, with 17 bases lying between them. Per the germline V gene, CDR1 is MNHEY and CDR2 is SMNVEV (reference sequence). The CDR3 covers 14 residues. CDR3 nucleotides: TGTGCCAGCAGTTCACGTGACGGGAGAGGAGGCTACACCTTC. Encoded protein: CASSSRDGRGGYTF.

This clone was seen more than once but under ten times. This chain connects TRBV9 to TRBJ1-4; no definite D call. The CDR3 has 14 residues. Germline V gene data show CDR1 as SGDLS and CDR2 as YYNGEE. Trimming removed 2 bases from V and 6 bases from J, with 11 bases in between. CDR3 protein: CASSVSAQHEKLFF. The CDR3 DNA reads TGTGCCAGCAGCGTCAGTGCCCAGCATGAAAAACTGTTTTTT.